This T cell receptor beta chain was sequenced for a study of cytomegalovirus exposure and HLA in healthy donors. Germline V gene sequence: CDR1 SQVTM, CDR2 ANQGSEA. The CDR3 totals 11 residues. Trimming removed 3 bases at V and 8 bases at J, with 10 bases between. The PCR ran on 60 Vbeta and 13 Jbeta primers. Assay: immunoSEQ multiplex PCR; the TCRdb copy retains only in-frame clones and omits some. The sample contains roughly 120,000 clones, 81% of which appear only once. Each donor was nominally healthy when sampled (though unrecorded immune exposures were likely). This receptor was identified in a woman aged 35 to 49 in good health and CMV-seronegative. The sample taken for sequencing was PBMCs. The J gene is TRBJ1-2, the V gene TRBV29-1, with D hard to call. CDR3 sequence: CSVDRGWGYTF. As DNA, the CDR3 is TGCAGCGTTGACCGGGGTTGGGGCTACACCTTC.